This T cell receptor beta chain emerged from a study of tumor-infiltrating lymphocytes in primary liver carcinoma. Overall study: The yield of productive TCRbeta reads per sample was roughly 3.65 to 7.5 million and was similar across tissue types. Study-wide results and limits: Top clones occupying all five tumor regions numbered only about 7-24%. Relative to tumor region pairs, the tumor-adjacent and tumor-blood pairs showed overlap that was lower.

CDR1 and CDR2 (germline): ENHRY, SYGVKD. CDR3 size: 13 residues. Total RNA and DNA came together from approximately 22-30 mg of bulk tissue without cell sorting. Five separate regions were sampled from each tumor. Regarding this clonotype: Its target is unknown. At one of its ends the junction is not consistent with the germline gene, which may arise from a read error.

Total RNA amounting to 500 ng was the source from which TCR beta cDNA was made with a constant-region primer. Slightly modified ARM-PCR served as the procedure for the TCR beta libraries. These libraries came from three rounds of nested multiplex PCR. Investigators reported that the first two PCR rounds, at 10 cycles each, used TRBV1-TRBV30 forward primers with a C-beta reverse primer. TCRdb reanalysed the multiplex PCR reads using MiXCR and keeps one entry per CDR3 protein. Here the sample spans 80,000 or so distinct CDR3 sequences, 71% being singletons. The receptor was isolated from an older woman with primary liver carcinoma and hepatitis B virus infection. This chain links TRBV10-3 with TRBJ2-5, with D hard to call. The sequenced sample was liver tumor tissue from sampling region 4. Subset: tumor region T4, right-lateral pole. The CDR3 loop reads CVIRQDGQGTQYF. CDR3 bases: TGTGTCATCAGGCAGGATGGCCAAGGGACCCAGTACTTC.